These T cell receptor beta chains were read from a single sample in a study of MAIT cells during Salmonella Paratyphi A infection. TCRdb re-analysed the 5' RACE reads in MiXCR, keeping a single row per CDR3 protein. The table records just under 1,500 distinct CDR3 sequences, 60% to 70% of them present only once. Material: MAIT cells from blood, obtained at the last sampling point of the challenge study. All receptors come from a person between 18 and 70 years old who was deliberately infected with Salmonella Paratyphi A in a paratyphoid fever challenge study. The CDR3 runs from the conserved cysteine through the conserved F or W. A D gene is named only where the DNA matches it firmly. Some rows have no size entry. The others give once, few or many, or a class for an expanded clone.

len,d_gene,v_gene,j_gene,abundance,CDR3aa,CDR3nt
13,.,TRBV12-3/TRBV12-4,TRBJ1-6,.,CASSLGLSSPLHF,TGTGCCAGCAGTTTGGGCCTAAGTTCACCCCTCCACTTT
15,.,TRBV20-1,TRBJ2-3,.,CSATRTGLGTDTQYF,TGCAGTGCTACCAGGACTGGGTTGGGCACAGATACGCAGTATTTT
15,TRBD1,TRBV5-1,TRBJ2-1,.,CASSLMPGGNNEQFF,TGCGCCAGCAGCTTGATGCCAGGGGGCAACAATGAGCAGTTCTTC
14,.,TRBV20-1,TRBJ2-7,.,CSAPSRTAPYEQYF,TGCAGTGCTCCCTCCCGGACTGCTCCCTACGAGCAGTACTTC
14,.,TRBV29-1,TRBJ2-2,.,CSARAGADTGELFF,TGCAGCGCAAGGGCGGGGGCAGACACCGGGGAGCTGTTTTTT
11,.,TRBV29-1,TRBJ2-2,.,CSVGHTGELFF,TGCAGCGTAGGGCACACCGGGGAGCTGTTTTTT
15,TRBD2,TRBV6-4,TRBJ2-2,.,CASRRLAGETGELFF,TGTGCCAGCAGAAGACTAGCGGGAGAAACCGGGGAGCTGTTTTTT
16,TRBD2,TRBV7-2,TRBJ2-3,.,CASSLSIAAGGDTQYF,TGTGCCAGCAGCTTAAGTATTGCGGCGGGGGGAGATACGCAGTATTTT
15,TRBD1,TRBV6-5,TRBJ2-7,.,CASSSGQGLSYEQYF,TGTGCCAGCAGTTCCGGACAGGGACTGTCCTACGAGCAGTACTTC
15,TRBD2,TRBV5-1,TRBJ2-3,.,CASSPGRLATDTQYF,TGCGCCAGCAGCCCCGGGAGGCTAGCTACAGATACGCAGTATTTT
14,TRBD2,TRBV20-1,TRBJ2-3,.,CSARAGLAQDTQYF,TGCAGTGCTAGAGCCGGACTAGCCCAAGATACGCAGTATTTT
15,TRBD2,TRBV6-1,TRBJ2-4,many,CASSGLAGDRDIQYF,TGTGCCAGCAGCGGACTAGCGGGAGATAGGGACATTCAGTACTTC